This T cell receptor (beta chain) was profiled in a study of lymphopenia after photon versus proton radiotherapy. Germline CDR1 MNHEY, CDR2 SMNVEV (reference sequence). The CDR3 spans 13 residues. Deletions cut 5 bases from V and 0 bases from J, with 7 bases between. Sequenced by immunoSEQ multiplex PCR; TCRdb stores in-frame clones only, minus some. The table shows about 70,000 clones, with under 95% occurring only once. V gene TRBV27 combines with J gene TRBJ1-1; possible D gene TRBD1, 6 bases. The sequencing here drew on peripheral blood, taken from a patient treated with photon-based radiotherapy. This TCR was sampled from a woman aged 40 to 55 with cholangiocarcinoma. CDR3 coding DNA: TGTGCCAGCAGTACAGGGATGAACACTGAAGCTTTCTTT. This translates into CASSTGMNTEAFF.